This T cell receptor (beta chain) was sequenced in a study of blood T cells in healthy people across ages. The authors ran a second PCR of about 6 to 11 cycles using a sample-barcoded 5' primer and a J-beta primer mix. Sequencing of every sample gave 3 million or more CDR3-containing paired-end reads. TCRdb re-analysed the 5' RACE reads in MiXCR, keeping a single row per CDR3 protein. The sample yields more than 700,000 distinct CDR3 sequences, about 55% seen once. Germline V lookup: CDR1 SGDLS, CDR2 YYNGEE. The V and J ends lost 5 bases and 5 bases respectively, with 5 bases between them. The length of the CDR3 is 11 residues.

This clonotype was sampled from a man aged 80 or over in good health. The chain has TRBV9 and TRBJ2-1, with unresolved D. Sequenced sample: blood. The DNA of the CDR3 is TGTGCCAGCAGAGCCCACAATGAGCAGTTCTTC. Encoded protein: CASRAHNEQFF. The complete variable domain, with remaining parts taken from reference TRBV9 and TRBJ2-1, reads DSGVTQTPKHLITATGQRVTLRCSPRSGDLSVYWYQQSLDQGLQFLIQYYNGEERAKGNILERFSAQQFPDLHSELNLSSLELGDSALYFCASRAHNEQFFGPGTRLTVL.